This record looks at one T cell receptor beta chain sequence and its context. The sample has other DNA sequences that encode this CDR3 too. Patients from Seattle were sampled longitudinally, starting during active infection. This entry comes from a study of blood T cell repertoires in COVID-19. Trimming removed 2 bases from V and 2 bases from J; junction bases left unmatched: 2. The CDR3 sequence is 14 residues long. Germline loops: CDR1 LNHDA, CDR2 SQIVND (reference sequence). Using immunoSEQ multiplex PCR, the repertoire was profiled, and TCRdb retains in-frame clones only, with some absent. The sample records approximately 230,000 clones, around 88% being singletons.

The chain recombines TRBV19 with TRBJ1-1; 7 bases align to TRBD1. This TCR came from a woman aged 25 to 39 with COVID-19, enrolled during active disease. The sequenced material came from peripheral blood. As DNA, the CDR3 is TGTGCCAGTAGTATACGACAGGGTAACACTGAAGCTTTCTTT. Residues: CASSIRQGNTEAFF.